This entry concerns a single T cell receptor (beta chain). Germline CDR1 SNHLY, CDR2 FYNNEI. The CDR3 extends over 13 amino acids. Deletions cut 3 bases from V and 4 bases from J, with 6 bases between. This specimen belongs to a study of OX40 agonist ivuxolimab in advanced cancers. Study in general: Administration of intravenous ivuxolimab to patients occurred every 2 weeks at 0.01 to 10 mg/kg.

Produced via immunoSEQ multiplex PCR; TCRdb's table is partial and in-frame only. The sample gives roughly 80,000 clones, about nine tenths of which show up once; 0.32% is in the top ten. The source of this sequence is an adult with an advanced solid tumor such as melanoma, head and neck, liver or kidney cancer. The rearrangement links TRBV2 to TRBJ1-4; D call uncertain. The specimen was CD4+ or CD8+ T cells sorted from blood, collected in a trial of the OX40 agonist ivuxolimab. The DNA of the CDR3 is TGTGCCAGCAGTGACCAAGTTAATGAAAAACTGTTTTTT. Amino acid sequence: CASSDQVNEKLFF.